This section outlines one T cell receptor beta chain sequence together with its context. The germline CDR1 and CDR2 sequences are DFQATT and SNEGSKA (reference sequence). The CDR3 contains 14 residues. V lost 6 bases and J 0 bases, leaving 14 bases between the germline ends. TCRdb analysed the 5' RACE reads with MiXCR anew, one entry per CDR3 protein. The table lists over 45,000 distinct CDR3 sequences, roughly 25% of them singletons. Cells sorted as Tregs were CD4+, CD25+ and CD127-/low. Sequences were obtained from tumor-infiltrating Tregs sorted from the breast tumor. The chain is built from TRBV20-1 and TRBJ2-5, with D possibly matching TRBD1 (6 bases). This TCR came from a female donor with breast cancer. The DNA of the CDR3 is TGCAGTGCCCTCCGGGACACAGACCAAGAGACCCAGTACTTC. Residues: CSALRDTDQETQYF.